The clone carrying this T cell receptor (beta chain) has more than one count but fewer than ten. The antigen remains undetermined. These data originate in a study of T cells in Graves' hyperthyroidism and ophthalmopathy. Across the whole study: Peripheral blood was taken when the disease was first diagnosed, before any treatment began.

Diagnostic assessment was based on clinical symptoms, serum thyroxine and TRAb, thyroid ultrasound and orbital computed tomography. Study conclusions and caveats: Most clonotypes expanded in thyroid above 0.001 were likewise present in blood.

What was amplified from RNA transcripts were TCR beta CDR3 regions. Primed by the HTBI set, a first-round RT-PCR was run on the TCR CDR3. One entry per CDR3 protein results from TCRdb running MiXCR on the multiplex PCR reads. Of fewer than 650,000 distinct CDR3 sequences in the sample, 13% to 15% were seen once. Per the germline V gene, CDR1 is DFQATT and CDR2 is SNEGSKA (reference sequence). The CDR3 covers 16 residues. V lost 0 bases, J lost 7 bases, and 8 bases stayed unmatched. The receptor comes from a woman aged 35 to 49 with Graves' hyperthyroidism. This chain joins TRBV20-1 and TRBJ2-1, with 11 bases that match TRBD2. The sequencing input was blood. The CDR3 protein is CSARDPSGRPGNEQFF. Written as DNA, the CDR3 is TGCAGTGCTAGAGATCCTAGCGGGAGGCCCGGGAATGAGCAGTTCTTC.